The 4 T cell receptor beta chains presented below share a single source sample, sequenced in a study of cytomegalovirus exposure and HLA in healthy donors. With 60 Vbeta and 13 Jbeta primers, the PCR was carried out. Some clones are missing from TCRdb's copy, which holds only in-frame ones; the method was immunoSEQ multiplex PCR. This repertoire includes more than 200,000 clones. The sequenced sample was PBMCs. Receptor source: a woman between 25 and 40 years old in good health and CMV-seropositive.

DNA of the CDR3: TGCGCCAGCAGCTTGCGGGCGCCAGGGGCGGAAAAACTGTTTTTT. It translates to CASSLRAPGAEKLFF. The chain uses TRBV5-1 and TRBJ1-4; D is perhaps TRBD1 (6 bases). Germline CDR1 reads SGHRS; CDR2 reads YFSETQ. CDR3 size: 15 residues. V lost 1 base and J lost 8, with 15 bases in between.

The J gene is TRBJ2-5, the V gene TRBV4-2; 9 bases are a match to TRBD2. The J call is doubtful: the DNA matches TRBJ2-7 better. The germline gives CDR1 LGHNA, CDR2 YNFKEQ. The CDR3 spans 16 residues. The CDR3 sequence is CASSQVGPRGGYEQYF. CDR3 nucleotides: TGTGCCAGCAGCCAAGTAGGGCCGCGGGGGGGATACGAGCAGTACTTC.

The chain joins TRBV27 to TRBJ2-7, with TRBD2 as a possible D gene (5 bases). Germline lookup yields CDR1 MNHEY and CDR2 SMNVEV (reference sequence). Trimming removed 4 bases from V and 2 bases from J, with 18 bases in between. The CDR3 is made up of 16 amino acids. Written as DNA, the CDR3 is TGTGCCAGCAGTTCGTCGGGTGGGGAGCTTACCTACGAGCAGTACTTC. Translation gives CASSSSGGELTYEQYF.

The chain combines TRBV27 with TRBJ2-2; D is perhaps TRBD1 (6 bases). Germline CDR1 MNHEY, CDR2 SMNVEV (reference sequence). The CDR3 has 17 residues. V shed 10 bases and J shed 1 base, with 22 bases lying between them. The DNA for the CDR3 is TGTGCCACGATACCCACAGGGTTCAGGGGGAACACCGGGGAGCTGTTTTTT. Its translation is CATIPTGFRGNTGELFF.